These 18 T cell receptor beta chains share one sample of origin, sequenced in a study of blood T cell repertoires in COVID-19. Sequencing used immunoSEQ multiplex PCR; TCRdb keeps in-frame clones, though not all of them. The table has some 190,000 clones, about 88% seen once. The sample taken for sequencing was PBMCs or T cells enriched from blood (not recorded which). The receptors come from a woman aged 25 to 39 who had recovered from COVID-19.

This clone was observed once. The rearrangement uses TRBV2 and TRBJ1-2; 7 positions agree with TRBD1. The junction had 8 bases not matched to a gene; V was cut back by 8 bases and J by 5 bases. CDR3 length: 13 amino acids. Germline CDR1 SNHLY, CDR2 FYNNEI. The DNA of the CDR3 is TGTGCCAGCGTATTACAGGGGAGGTATGGCTACACCTTC. Translated: CASVLQGRYGYTF.

The CDR3 loop reads CASSLRAYNEQFF. Here the CDR3 DNA reads TGTGCCAGCAGTTTACGGGCCTACAATGAGCAGTTCTTC. This chain connects TRBV27 to TRBJ2-1; no firm D call. Germline values: CDR1 MNHEY, CDR2 SMNVEV (reference sequence). Trimming removed 2 bases from V and 2 bases from J, with 4 bases in between. The CDR3 sequence is 13 residues long.

This chain connects TRBV27 to TRBJ1-2; 7 nucleotides match TRBD1. The CDR3 contains 16 residues. Germline V gives CDR1 MNHEY, CDR2 SMNVEV (reference sequence). With 6 bases clipped from V and 2 bases from J, the junction kept 12 bases outside the gene matches. CDR3 region: CASRDPRGRGNYGYTF. In nucleotides, the CDR3 is TGTGCCAGCAGGGACCCAAGGGGGCGCGGGAACTATGGCTACACCTTC.

This sequence joins TRBV19 and TRBJ1-1; the D gene is possibly TRBD1 (6 bases). Trimming left V 8 bases short and J 3 bases short, with 13 bases between. This CDR3 region has 13 residues. Germline CDR1 LNHDA, CDR2 SQIVND (reference sequence). The CDR3: CASRNSGDTEAFF. CDR3 coding DNA: TGTGCCAGTCGGAACTCAGGGGACACTGAAGCTTTCTTT.

The chain carries TRBV29-1 and TRBJ2-1; TRBD2 is a possible D gene (5 bases). The germline V and J ends were trimmed by 3 bases and 4 bases, with 13 bases remaining between them. The V gene's germline CDR1 is SQVTM and CDR2 ANQGSEA. This CDR3 is built from 14 residues. This chain's CDR3 is CSVDLTGLYNEQFF. The CDR3 DNA is TGCAGCGTTGATCTGACCGGACTTTACAATGAGCAGTTCTTC.

V is TRBV11-1 and J is TRBJ1-2; D possibly corresponds to TRBD1 (5 bases). Per germline, CDR1 SGHAT and CDR2 FQDESV (reference sequence). The CDR3 contains 13 residues. Trimming cost V 2 bases and J 5 bases, with 9 bases left between them. The CDR3 nucleotides read TGTGCCAGCAGCTTAAGGGCAGGGTATGGCTACACCTTC. Protein: CASSLRAGYGYTF.

The rearrangement links TRBV4-1 to TRBJ1-2; D possibly corresponds to TRBD1 (6 bases). Germline V gene data show CDR1 as MGHRA and CDR2 as YSYEKL. This CDR3 comprises 17 residues. V lost 0 bases and J lost 1, with 15 bases in between. CDR3 loop: CASSQDTRGVVNYGYTF. The CDR3 nucleotides are TGCGCCAGCAGCCAAGATACCAGGGGAGTAGTTAACTATGGCTACACCTTC.

The V and J genes are TRBV3-1 (or the pseudogene TRBV3-2) and TRBJ2-5; TRBD2 aligns across 12 bases. Germline values: CDR1 LGHDT, CDR2 YNNKEL (reference sequence). Trimming at V came to 1 base and at J to 5 bases, leaving 8 bases not matched to a gene. The CDR3 sequence is 17 residues long. The CDR3 protein is CASSQARLAGERETQYF. CDR3 sequence (DNA): TGTGCCAGCAGCCAAGCAAGACTAGCGGGAGAGAGGGAGACCCAGTACTTC.

The V call is TRBV29-1, the J call TRBJ1-1; tentatively, D is TRBD1 (5 bases). Germline lookup yields CDR1 SQVTM and CDR2 ANQGSEA. V lost 0 bases and J lost 5, with 10 bases in between. This CDR3 contains 13 residues. The DNA of the CDR3 is TGCAGCGTTGAAGAGGGGGGATGGACTGAAGCTTTCTTT. It encodes CSVEEGGWTEAFF.

This sequence joins TRBV30 and TRBJ2-1; tentative D call: TRBD2 (6 bases). Germline CDR1 GTSNPN, CDR2 SVGIG (reference sequence). The CDR3 length is 13 residues. The germline V and J ends were trimmed by 7 bases and 6 bases, with 16 bases remaining between them. The CDR3 loop reads CASGGPSGNEQFF. CDR3 nucleotides: TGTGCCTCTGGAGGGCCGTCTGGCAATGAGCAGTTCTTC.

This clone has at least ten counts. The chain has TRBV7-2 and TRBJ2-1; 9 bases are shared with TRBD2. Unmatched junction bases numbered 8, after V lost 0 bases and J lost 5 bases. The CDR3 is made up of 17 amino acids. Per the germline V gene, CDR1 is SGHTA and CDR2 is FQGNSA. CDR3 nucleotide sequence: TGTGCCAGCAGCTTAGCCATTAGCGGGGGATCTGACAATGAGCAGTTCTTC. Amino acid sequence: CASSLAISGGSDNEQFF.

V usage is TRBV19 and J usage is TRBJ2-1; tentatively, D is TRBD2 (6 bases). Germline CDR1 is LNHDA and CDR2 is SQIVND (reference sequence). The CDR3 has 16 amino acids. V was clipped by 3 bases and J by 0 bases, with 12 bases between them. CDR3 amino acids: CASSISAGNSYNEQFF. The CDR3 bases are TGTGCCAGTAGTATCAGTGCGGGGAACTCCTACAATGAGCAGTTCTTC.

In its sample, this clone was seen once. The V call is TRBV27, the J call TRBJ2-4; 9 positions agree with TRBD1. The germline V gene has CDR1 MNHEY and CDR2 SMNVEV (reference sequence). With 4 bases clipped from V and 3 bases from J, the junction kept 4 bases outside the gene matches. The CDR3 loop spans 15 amino acids. CDR3 amino acids: CASSYRGLVKNIQYF. CDR3 bases: TGTGCCAGCAGTTACAGGGGGCTGGTCAAAAACATTCAGTACTTC.

The gene calls are TRBV20-1 and TRBJ1-3, with D hard to call. The germline V gene has CDR1 DFQATT and CDR2 SNEGSKA (reference sequence). The V end was cut by 8 bases, the J end by 8 bases, with 13 bases between. The CDR3 has 11 residues. CDR3 DNA sequence: TGCAGTACAAACGAGGTAGACACCATATATTTT. Translation: CSTNEVDTIYF.

The genes are TRBV7-2 and TRBJ2-2, with 13 bases fitting TRBD2. This CDR3 comprises 18 residues. The germline V gene has CDR1 SGHTA and CDR2 FQGNSA. With V trimmed by 5 bases and J by 2 bases, 8 bases remained unmatched. This CDR3 reads CASSHGLAGVVNTGELFF. The CDR3 coding sequence is TGTGCCAGCAGCCACGGACTAGCGGGAGTAGTCAACACCGGGGAGCTGTTTTTT. The full variable domain, rest sourced from reference TRBV7-2 and TRBJ2-2, is GAGVSQSPSNKVTEKGKDVELRCDPISGHTALYWYRQSLGQGLEFLIYFQGNSAPDKSGLPSDRFSAERTGGSVSTLTIQRTQQEDSAVYLCASSHGLAGVVNTGELFFGEGSRLTVL.

The DNA for the CDR3 is TGTGCCTGGAGCCGACAGGGGAATGAGCAGTTCTTC. Its translation: CAWSRQGNEQFF. The chain joins TRBV30 to TRBJ2-1, with TRBD1 matching over 8 bases. J lost 7 bases, V lost 3 bases, and 2 bases had no gene match. CDR3 length: 12 residues. CDR1 GTSNPN and CDR2 SVGIG come from the germline V gene (reference sequence).

This CDR3 reads CASSLVGDNEQFF. In nucleotides, the CDR3 is TGCGCCAGCAGCTTGGTGGGAGACAATGAGCAGTTCTTC. This rearrangement joins TRBV5-1 to TRBJ2-1; a weak D match, TRBD2 (5 bases). Germline CDR1 SGHRS, CDR2 YFSETQ. V lost 0 bases, J lost 5 bases, and 6 bases lay in between. This CDR3 has 13 amino acids.

The rearrangement uses TRBV19 and TRBJ2-1; weak D call: TRBD2 (6 bases). Germline V lookup: CDR1 LNHDA, CDR2 SQIVND (reference sequence). The CDR3 has 15 residues. V lost 4 bases to trimming and J lost 9 bases, with 19 bases between them. The CDR3 DNA sequence: TGTGCCAGTAGTAATAGCGGATCCGGTAGGAGTGAGCAGTTCTTC. As protein: CASSNSGSGRSEQFF.